The TCR beta chain described here comes from a study of shared clonotypes between healthy human individuals. Study observations and caveats: Blood was the only sampled material, and tissue repertoires likely differ. Among the subsets, naive ones generally showed larger estimated richness than memory ones.

In the case of this clone: The antigen is undetermined.

A CD45RA+ naive subset and a CD45RA-negative memory subset were split from CD4+ cells. Clones were read by immunoSEQ multiplex PCR, and TCRdb kept only the in-frame ones, dropping some. The sample holds around 980,000 clones, about 84% seen once. Germline V gives CDR1 SGDLS, CDR2 YYNGEE. V lost 2 bases, J lost 5 bases, and 17 bases lay in between. This CDR3 is built from 15 residues. The sequenced material came from memory CD4+ T cells from PBMCs. Subset here: CD45RA-negative fraction. The TCR sequence derives from a man aged 18 to 29 in good health. Some clones in this sample may be carry-over from other donors' samples. The chain couples TRBV9 to TRBJ2-7; D gene uncertain. CDR3 region: CASSVQAFTLHEQYF. DNA of the CDR3: TGTGCCAGCAGCGTGCAGGCCTTTACCCTCCACGAGCAGTACTTC.